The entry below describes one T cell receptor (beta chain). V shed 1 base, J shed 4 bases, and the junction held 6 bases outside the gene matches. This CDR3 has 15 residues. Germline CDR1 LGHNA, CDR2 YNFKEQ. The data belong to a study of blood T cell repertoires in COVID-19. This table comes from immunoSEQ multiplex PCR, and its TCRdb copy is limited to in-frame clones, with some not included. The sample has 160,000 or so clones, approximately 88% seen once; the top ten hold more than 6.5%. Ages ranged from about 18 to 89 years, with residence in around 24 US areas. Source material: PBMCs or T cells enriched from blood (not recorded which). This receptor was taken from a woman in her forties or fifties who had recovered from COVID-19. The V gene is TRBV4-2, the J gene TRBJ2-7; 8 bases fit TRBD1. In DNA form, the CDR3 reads TGTGCCAGCAGCCAAGGGCTACAGGGGGATTACGAGCAGTACTTC. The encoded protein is CASSQGLQGDYEQYF.